This TCR beta chain originates from a study of cytomegalovirus exposure and HLA in healthy donors (dated by TCRdb to between 2016 and 2019). In the study overall: An earlier analysis of approximately 640 of the donors reported 250 to 300 Gb of sequence data and some 120 million unique TCR beta sequences from 150 million to 200 million T cells. About 280 gigabases of sequencing data and roughly 80 million unique TCR sequences made up an early release that covered some 640 HLA-typed donors. Of the 300 to 500 genotyped donors, 81% were placed in the genetic ancestry cluster associated with self-reported Caucasian donors. The study aimed to test whether signatures of past pathogen exposure could be identified by cataloging public T cell receptors. The study profiled the T cell repertoires of 500 to 800 subjects by immunosequencing and related them to cytomegalovirus serostatus. In addition to the first cohort of approximately 650 subjects, a separate validation cohort of 130 or so different subjects was used. To predict cytomegalovirus infection status, the study combined high-throughput TCR immunosequencing, statistical association of individual TCRs with disease status, and machine learning. To study patterns of TCR occurrence, a later analysis re-analyzed previously published TCR beta repertoires from 650 to 750 donors and added high-resolution HLA genotyping. Rather than drawing on any new phenotypic data, the later analysis identified candidate immune exposures from TCR beta sequences and the way those sequences occurred across donors. An earlier analysis of 587 of the donors used high-throughput TCR beta sequencing to judge whether each TCR beta V gene segment behaved as functional or pseudogenic. Donor age, sex, ethnicity and CMV serostatus were compiled together with the repertoire data. A later genetic analysis took genome-wide SNP genotypes for about 55% of the roughly 670 donors and used that subset as a discovery cohort. Every discovery cohort repertoire had been produced on one sequencing platform. Class I and class II HLA loci were covered by the typing at four-digit resolution. Typing coverage varied by locus: about 620-630 donors for A, B, C, DRB1 and DQB1; more than 500 for DQA1; about 600 for DPA1; approximately 470 for DPB1. Five DR-DQ haplotypes were treated as single units for association and clustering because of strong linkage in the cohort. Across 300 to 400 genotyped donors of the cohort, an average of about 240,000 unique TCR beta nucleotide sequences per donor were sequenced, and approximately 19% of those sequences were non-productive. What the authors observed across the whole study: A later analysis found that most CMV-associated TCR beta chains appeared HLA-restricted, with HLA associations seemingly driven largely by CMV exposure. According to a later analysis, parvovirus B19, influenza, CMV and Epstein-Barr virus appeared linked to several top co-occurrence clusters. Because some donors lacked HLA typing at each locus, the association tests relied only on the typed subset. Because counts were too low, approximately 18 rarely observed V segments, including chromosome 9 orphons, were excluded from the earlier analysis of fewer than 650 of the donors. The authors suggested that the approach could potentially be generalized to other disease states and immunological phenotypes. When HLA alleles, especially DR and DQ, strongly co-occurred, attributing TCR associations to individual alleles was difficult. In a later analysis, TCR association rates were found to vary across HLA loci, with the most associated TCRs seen for DRB1 alleles and the fewest for HLA-C alleles. The only immune exposure information available for the cohort was CMV serostatus. In vitro tests confirmed that three of the cytomegalovirus-associated TCR beta chains recognize cytomegalovirus antigens. Most TCR sequences were observed very rarely across donors, whereas some public TCRs were present in many individuals. The cohort was sequenced for TCR beta chains only, and without alpha or paired-chain data the features that could be detected were limited. Compared with equally common non-associated chains, HLA-associated TCR beta chains in a later analysis were more clonally expanded and had lower generation probabilities. Linkage disequilibrium might explain the correlated functional status among segregating V segments, but an unknown experimental factor could not be ruled out. A further reported finding was that TCR beta sequences accurately predicted the HLA-A and HLA-B alleles for most subjects in the first cohort. Some IMGT-functional V segments, including TRBV6-2 and TRBV6-3, could not be told apart with the 87-base-pair reads, so those segments were excluded. According to a later genetic analysis, donors in an Asian-associated ancestry cluster had fewer N-insertions in productive TCRs than the approximately 630-donor mean. The sequencing pipeline was judged likely to have produced a cluster of highly shared sequence variants as a technical artifact. Presence/absence analyses assumed roughly uniform sequencing depth across donors, an assumption that may not hold. The study listed 150 to 200 TCR beta chains as associated with cytomegalovirus. A later genetic analysis associated a missense DCLRE1C variant with V-gene and J-gene trimming of TCR beta chains, and an independent cohort replicated the association. Broadly in line with IMGT annotations, most TCR beta V segments showed up in productive rearrangements about 87% or about 30% of the time in an earlier analysis of several hundred of the donors. At a false discovery rate of 0.05, a later analysis linked under 20,000 TCR beta sequences to specific HLA alleles. The classifier was reported to diagnose cytomegalovirus status with high specificity and sensitivity in both the original cohort and the validation cohort.

The cohort comprised under 700 healthy bone marrow donors. All cohort members were sampled while nominally healthy, although unrecorded immune exposures were likely present. The donor tested CMV seropositive, placing the donor among the 250 to 350 seropositive members of the cohort. A peripheral blood sample was provided by each donor, and peripheral blood mononuclear cells were used for TCR beta sequencing. Genomic DNA extraction from the blood cell samples was performed with the Qiagen DNeasy Blood Extraction Kit. Including the terminal cysteine and phenylalanine, the CDR3 comprises 13 residues. Just CDR3 DNA is preserved here, 39 bases in frame from base 1. Relative to germline, V is missing 0 bases and J is missing 13 bases, with 4 bases of the junction outside any gene match. CDR1 and CDR2, per the germline V gene, are MNHEY and SVGAGI. Remarks on this clone: It lacks a known antigen. Nothing much larger sits one base from this clone, and base qualities are not available.

Library construction relied on the immunoSEQ multiplex PCR assay. For the multiplex PCR, a mixture combining 60 forward primers for TCR Vbeta segments and 13 reverse primers for TCR Jbeta segments was used. The CDR3 region of rearranged TCR beta genes was amplified from genomic DNA by a multiplex PCR assay. Amplified TCR beta libraries were sequenced as 87-base-pair reads on the Illumina HiSeq System. For the original study's pipeline: A later analysis tallied tens of millions of unique TCR beta chains across the 666 repertoires, and around 10 million of those chains were shared by two or more donors. To remove PCR and sequencing errors, raw reads were error-corrected and collapsed into unique sequences using a nearest-neighbor algorithm that merged closely related sequences. Alignment of CDR3 sequences to IMGT reference sequences was used to assign V, D and J gene segments. For a sequence to be retained, a match of at least six nucleotides to both a V gene segment and a J gene segment was required. Rearrangements were called productive when the CDR3 lacked stop codons and stayed in frame with V and J; all others were non-productive. Following IMGT convention, CDR3 was defined as the stretch from the second conserved V-encoded cysteine up to the conserved J-encoded phenylalanine. The earlier analysis of about 640 of the donors excluded any sequence lacking an unambiguous match to a single V gene segment. An earlier analysis of under 750 of the donors called V segments functional above 56.7% productive rearrangements and segregating when the between-donor standard deviation exceeded 5%. To diagnose cytomegalovirus status from the catalog of TCR beta chain sequences, a statistical classification framework was built. In a later analysis, V and J genes were assigned by comparing TCR nucleotide sequences against IMGT/GENE-DB human TR gene sequences. The TCRdist pipeline was used in a later analysis to assign CDR3 sequences and most-parsimonious VDJ recombination scenarios. In a later analysis, each TCR beta chain was defined by its CDR3 amino acid sequence together with its V-gene family, and reads without a unique V-gene family were excluded. To address suspected cross-contamination and a sequencing artifact, a later analysis removed under 600 highly shared, low-generation-probability nucleotide sequences. In a later analysis, a clonal expansion index was calculated for each public chain from normalized within-repertoire ranks of inferred template counts. A later analysis computed generation probabilities with a VDJ recombination model fitted to out-of-frame rearrangements, and checked the results against IGoR. Hypergeometric tests were used in a later analysis to score TCR-TCR, TCR-HLA and TCR-CMV co-occurrence, with a repertoire-size bias correction applied to the TCR pairs. In a later analysis, false discovery rates were estimated by permuting HLA or CMV assignments 20 times. In a later analysis, co-occurring TCRs were grouped using DBSCAN, with TCRdist sequence similarity added in when clustering inside HLA-allele-positive subsets. Repertoires with fewer than 30,000 or more than 120,000 public chains were left out of co-occurrence clustering, as were about five repertoires with anomalous nucleotide sharing. The clones in this table, taken by TCRdb from immuneACCESS, are in-frame only. Not every clone is retained; where verified, under half of the shortfall comes from an unresolved V gene, and the cause of the rest is unknown. Clone size and the V and J calls come from that table; the DNA yielded D and trimming. The sample contains 80,000 to 100,000 clones, about four fifths of them found a single time. The ten largest clonotypes hold 2.5% to 3.5% of the sample.

Sample: PBMCs. The rearrangement combines TRBV6-5 with TRBJ2-2; TRBD1 aligns with 8 central bases. The clonotype was recovered from a male donor in good health and CMV-seropositive. This receptor carries the CDR3 CASSYSQGGRLFF. The sequenced DNA is TGTGCCAGCAGTTACTCACAGGGGGGCCGGCTGTTTTTT.